A selection of T cell receptor beta chains follows, all from one sample in a study of cytomegalovirus exposure and HLA in healthy donors. TCRdb's copy holds only in-frame clones and misses some; the assay was immunoSEQ multiplex PCR. The table has approximately 200,000 clones, over 75% seen once. The sequenced material came from PBMCs. Source of these receptors: a girl aged 2 to 10 in good health and CMV-seronegative. The CDR3 runs from the conserved cysteine through the conserved F or W. The D gene is left open where the match is weak. Clone size is stated in some rows and not others, as once, few, many or a class when expanded.

D,V,size,J,CDR3,DNA
.,TRBV5-1,.,TRBJ2-7,CASSLSSSYEQYF,TGCGCCAGCAGCTTGTCCAGCTCCTACGAGCAGTACTTC
.,TRBV6-5,.,TRBJ2-2,CASSVGNAGGELFF,TGTGCCAGCAGTGTTGGAAATGCGGGCGGGGAGCTGTTTTTT
.,TRBV5-1,.,TRBJ1-2,CASSLGEHGYTF,TGCGCCAGCAGCTTGGGTGAGCATGGCTACACCTTC
.,TRBV19,.,TRBJ2-6,CASTTRGAGANVLTF,TGTGCCAGTACCACGCGCGGGGCTGGGGCCAACGTCCTGACTTTC
.,TRBV10-3,.,TRBJ2-1,CAISEPSISNEQFF,TGTGCCATCAGTGAGCCTAGTATATCCAATGAGCAGTTCTTC
TRBD2,TRBV5-6,few,TRBJ2-3,CASSWGGRADTQYF,TGTGCCAGCAGCTGGGGAGGGAGGGCAGATACGCAGTATTTT
TRBD1,TRBV10-1,.,TRBJ2-1,CASSLRDRGNEQFF,TGCGCCAGCAGCTTACGGGACAGGGGCAATGAGCAGTTCTTC
TRBD2,TRBV10-3,.,TRBJ2-7,CAISVPGGGEQYF,TGTGCCATCAGTGTCCCGGGGGGGGGCGAGCAGTACTTC
.,TRBV19,.,TRBJ2-7,CASSMMAGGEQYF,TGTGCCAGTAGTATGATGGCCGGGGGCGAGCAGTACTTC
TRBD2,TRBV7-9,.,TRBJ2-1,CASTSAGGVYNEQFF,TGTGCCAGCACCTCAGCGGGGGGGGTTTACAATGAGCAGTTCTTC
.,TRBV5-4,.,TRBJ1-1,CASSLRRDYTEAFF,TGTGCCAGCAGCTTGCGTCGGGATTACACTGAAGCTTTCTTT
TRBD1,TRBV4-1,few,TRBJ1-4,CASSQFGQGRREKLFF,TGCGCCAGCAGCCAATTTGGACAGGGACGAAGAGAAAAACTGTTTTTT
.,TRBV19,.,TRBJ2-2,CASRRSGTGELFF,TGTGCCAGTAGGCGCAGCGGCACCGGGGAGCTGTTTTTT
.,TRBV5-8,.,TRBJ1-1,CASSLADREKTEAFF,TGTGCCAGCAGCTTGGCCGACAGAGAAAAGACTGAAGCTTTCTTT
.,TRBV7-8,.,TRBJ1-1,CASSAGLGTEAFF,TGTGCCAGCAGCGCGGGGTTAGGCACTGAAGCTTTCTTT
.,TRBV29-1,.,TRBJ2-3,CSAPAHRIDTDTQYF,TGCAGCGCTCCCGCCCACAGGATTGACACAGATACGCAGTATTTT
.,TRBV7-8,.,TRBJ2-7,CASSLGGPDSWASYEQYF,TGTGCCAGCAGCTTAGGTGGCCCGGACAGTTGGGCTTCCTACGAGCAGTACTTC
TRBD1,TRBV6-5,once,TRBJ1-2,CASRDRTHYGYTF,TGTGCCAGCAGGGACAGGACCCACTATGGCTACACCTTC
TRBD1,TRBV25-1,.,TRBJ1-1,CASSGGTVNTEAFF,TGTGCCAGCAGTGGGGGGACAGTGAACACTGAAGCTTTCTTT
TRBD2,TRBV29-1,.,TRBJ2-2,CSARRAGAAGELFF,TGCAGCGCCCGTAGAGCGGGGGCCGCCGGGGAGCTGTTTTTT
.,TRBV5-1,once,TRBJ2-7,CASSLEQGYEQYF,TGCGCCAGCAGCTTGGAACAGGGCTACGAGCAGTACTTC
TRBD2,TRBV9,.,TRBJ2-1,CASSVALAGKDEQFF,TGTGCCAGCAGCGTAGCACTAGCGGGAAAGGATGAGCAGTTCTTC
.,TRBV7-9,.,TRBJ2-3,CASSRGTDTQYF,TGTGCCAGCAGCCGAGGCACAGATACGCAGTATTTT
.,TRBV10-2,.,TRBJ2-7,CASSETDIREQYF,TGCGCCAGCAGTGAGACGGACATACGCGAGCAGTACTTC
TRBD2,TRBV9,.,TRBJ2-1,CASSVAPGLAGGNEQFF,TGTGCCAGCAGCGTAGCGCCGGGACTAGCGGGAGGCAATGAGCAGTTCTTC
TRBD1,TRBV9,.,TRBJ1-2,CASSVDDRGNYGYTF,TGTGCCAGCAGCGTAGACGACAGGGGGAACTATGGCTACACCTTC
.,TRBV6-5,.,TRBJ2-7,CASSYYVVPGYEQYF,TGTGCCAGCAGTTACTACGTAGTCCCGGGTTACGAGCAGTACTTC
.,TRBV7-9,.,TRBJ2-5,CASSYWKAHLASGQETQYF,TGTGCCAGCAGCTATTGGAAGGCCCATCTGGCTAGTGGCCAAGAGACCCAGTACTTC
TRBD1,TRBV6-5,.,TRBJ1-4,CASSLDRLREKLFF,TGTGCCAGCAGCCTGGACAGGTTACGGGAAAAACTGTTTTTT
TRBD2,TRBV9,.,TRBJ2-2,CASGLAGGRELFF,TGTGCCAGCGGACTAGCGGGGGGGAGGGAGCTGTTTTTT
.,TRBV6-5,few,TRBJ2-7,CASSYSLVARGYEQYF,TGTGCCAGCAGTTACTCGTTAGTTGCCAGGGGCTACGAGCAGTACTTC
.,TRBV25-1,few,TRBJ1-1,CASSANSEGTEAFF,TGTGCCAGCAGTGCCAATTCGGAGGGGACTGAAGCTTTCTTT
.,TRBV6-5,.,TRBJ1-5,CASSYSGYQPQHF,TGTGCCAGCAGTTATAGCGGATATCAGCCCCAGCATTTT
TRBD2,TRBV7-2,.,TRBJ2-1,CASSFRGLAGVSHEQFF,TGTGCCAGCAGCTTTAGGGGACTAGCGGGAGTTTCCCATGAGCAGTTCTTC
.,TRBV18,few,TRBJ1-1,CASSPDWNTEAFF,TGTGCCAGCTCACCGGACTGGAACACTGAAGCTTTCTTT
TRBD2,TRBV4-2,few,TRBJ2-3,CASSQGPTYSASGRWKTDTQYF,TGTGCCAGCAGCCAAGGACCTACGTACTCGGCCAGCGGGAGGTGGAAGACAGATACGCAGTATTTT
TRBD2,TRBV5-1,.,TRBJ2-7,CASSINLAGGTYEQYF,TGCGCCAGCAGCATAAACCTAGCGGGGGGTACCTACGAGCAGTACTTC
TRBD1,TRBV7-9,once,TRBJ1-2,CSSSDSSGTGEF,TGTTCCAGCAGCGACTCTTCCGGGACAGGGGAATTC
TRBD1,TRBV5-4,.,TRBJ1-2,CASSLGSGGNGYTF,TGTGCCAGCAGCTTGGGATCAGGGGGCAATGGCTACACCTTC
TRBD1,TRBV18,.,TRBJ1-2,CASSLTGSRSGYTF,TGTGCCAGCTCATTGACAGGGAGTCGTAGTGGCTACACCTTC
.,TRBV6-5,once,TRBJ1-2,CASSPQVGAGGYTF,TGTGCCAGCAGTCCCCAGGTGGGGGCGGGTGGCTACACCTTC
TRBD1,TRBV9,.,TRBJ2-5,CASSLQGAQETQYF,TGTGCCAGCAGCCTACAGGGGGCCCAAGAGACCCAGTACTTC
.,TRBV5-5,.,TRBJ1-1,CASSPHPRQPNTEAFF,TGTGCCAGCAGCCCTCACCCCAGACAGCCCAACACTGAAGCTTTCTTT
TRBD2,TRBV13,.,TRBJ2-1,CASSYGLASSNEQFF,TGTGCCAGCAGCTACGGACTAGCGTCCTCCAATGAGCAGTTCTTC
.,TRBV6-1,.,TRBJ2-2,CASVRLQNTGELFF,TGTGCCAGCGTGAGGCTACAGAACACCGGGGAGCTGTTTTTT
TRBD1,TRBV2,.,TRBJ2-7,CASSVGQGADEQYF,TGTGCCAGCAGCGTGGGACAGGGGGCGGACGAGCAGTACTTC
.,TRBV27,.,TRBJ2-7,CASSLSGRTWSYEQYF,TGTGCCAGCAGTTTATCGGGGCGGACATGGTCCTACGAGCAGTACTTC
TRBD2,TRBV7-8,.,TRBJ2-1,CASSLAVPRQNEQFF,TGTGCCAGCAGTCTAGCGGTACCGAGACAAAATGAGCAGTTCTTC
.,TRBV6-1,.,TRBJ1-2,CASQSADRSYGYTF,TGTGCCAGCCAATCGGCAGACAGAAGCTATGGCTACACCTTC
TRBD1,TRBV7-6,few,TRBJ2-1,CASSQDRGRGNEQFF,TGTGCCAGCAGCCAAGACAGGGGGCGCGGCAATGAGCAGTTCTTC
.,TRBV10-3,.,TRBJ1-5,CAISEGQRGQPQHF,TGTGCCATCAGTGAAGGACAGCGGGGGCAGCCCCAGCATTTT
TRBD2,TRBV29-1,.,TRBJ2-1,CSAISGVSSYNEQFF,TGCAGCGCCATTAGCGGGGTCAGCTCCTACAATGAGCAGTTCTTC
TRBD2,TRBV7-9,.,TRBJ2-5,CASSQTRWLAGGYQETQYF,TGTGCCAGCAGCCAGACACGGTGGCTAGCGGGGGGGTACCAAGAGACCCAGTACTTC
TRBD2,TRBV14,few,TRBJ2-1,CASSLLVDGGAYNEQFF,TGTGCCAGCAGCCTCTTAGTGGACGGGGGGGCCTACAATGAGCAGTTCTTC
.,TRBV21-1,few,TRBJ1-1,CASITEQNTEAFF,TGTGCCAGCATCACAGAGCAGAACACTGAAGCTTTCTTT
TRBD1,TRBV7-2,few,TRBJ1-2,CASSGRQGAYGYTF,TGTGCCAGCAGCGGGAGACAGGGGGCCTATGGCTACACCTTC
.,TRBV19,.,TRBJ1-2,CASSAWTAPYGYTF,TGTGCCAGTAGTGCTTGGACAGCCCCCTATGGCTACACCTTC
TRBD2,TRBV6-5,once,TRBJ2-7,CASTTSGVMVEQYF,TGTGCCAGCACGACTAGCGGAGTCATGGTGGAGCAGTACTTC
TRBD1,TRBV5-1,.,TRBJ1-2,CASSLDRGIGYTF,TGCGCCAGCAGCTTGGACAGGGGTATTGGCTACACCTTC